Below are 7 T cell receptor beta chains sequenced from a single sample in a study of blood T cell repertoires in COVID-19 (TCRdb year 2020). The library was generated by the immunoSEQ multiplex PCR assay. Entries here come from immuneACCESS through TCRdb and include only in-frame sequences with V and J called. Some clones fail to appear in such tables; in the studies checked, an unresolved V gene covers under half of the shortfall, and the cause of the remainder is unknown. Across this sample there are about 400,000 clones, with more than 75% seen only once. The top ten clones comprise around 3% of the sample. The material sequenced was PBMCs or T cells enriched from blood (not recorded which). These receptors came from a woman aged 25 to 45 who had recovered from COVID-19.

J is TRBJ2-7 and V is TRBV4-2, with 10 bases fitting TRBD2. Germline CDR1 is LGHNA and CDR2 is YNFKEQ. Trimming took 1 base from V and 0 from J; bases not matched to a gene: 12. The CDR3 has 19 amino acids. For the CDR3, the DNA is TGTGCCAGCAGCCAAGTGTCTAGCGGGAGTTCCCGGGGCTCCTACGAGCAGTACTTC. This translates into CASSQVSSGSSRGSYEQYF.

The chain couples TRBV30 to TRBJ1-5, with D possibly matching TRBD1 (6 bases). In germline, CDR1 is GTSNPN, CDR2 SVGIG (reference sequence). This CDR3 contains 14 residues. The germline V and J ends were trimmed by 0 bases and 7 bases, with 13 bases remaining between them. CDR3 sequence (DNA): TGTGCCTGGAGTGTAACAGGGAGAGGACAGCCCCAGCATTTT. Protein product: CAWSVTGRGQPQHF.

The chain carries TRBV7-8 and TRBJ2-7; 9 bases are shared with TRBD2. Germline CDR1 SGHVS, CDR2 FQNEAQ. The V gene end was trimmed by 0 bases and the J gene end by 6 bases; junction bases not matched to a gene: 9. This CDR3 region has 16 residues. This CDR3 reads CASSLAVGTSFGEQYF. In DNA form, the CDR3 reads TGTGCCAGCAGCTTAGCGGTTGGGACTAGCTTTGGCGAGCAGTACTTC.

On this clone itself: Its ends do not fully match the called genes, so a read error is possible. The chain's CDR3 is CASSVGLAGYEQYF. CDR3 DNA: TGTGCCAGCAGCGTAGGACTAGCGGGGTACGAGCAGTACTTC. The V and J genes are TRBV13 and TRBJ2-7; 12 bases fit TRBD2. Germline V CDR1 and CDR2: PRHDT, FYEKMQ (reference sequence). This CDR3 contains 14 residues.

This clone has more than one count but fewer than ten. The same CDR3 is also encoded by other DNA sequences in this sample. V and J are TRBV7-2 and TRBJ2-7; D is unclear. The CDR3 covers 12 residues. Trimming took 4 bases from V and 0 from J, leaving 4 bases between them. Germline V CDR1 and CDR2: SGHTA, FQGNSA. The CDR3 sequence is CASSSSSYEQYF. For the CDR3, the DNA is TGTGCCAGCAGCTCCTCCTCCTACGAGCAGTACTTC.

The genes are TRBV28 and TRBJ1-1; maybe TRBD1 (6 bases). The CDR3 is 13 residues long. V shed 6 bases and J shed 11 bases, with 19 bases lying between them. Per germline, CDR1 MDHEN and CDR2 SYDVKM. In DNA, the CDR3 is TGTGCCAGCAGACCCCAAGGGGGTCGGGGCGCTTTCTTT. This gives the protein CASRPQGGRGAFF.

The V gene is TRBV30, the J gene TRBJ1-6, with D possibly being TRBD1 (6 bases). CDR1 is GTSNPN and CDR2 is SVGIG in the germline V gene (reference sequence). The CDR3 consists of 15 residues. The V gene lost 1 base and the J gene lost 7 bases, with 14 bases spanning the gap. The CDR3 DNA reads TGTGCCTGGAGTGGAAGGACAGCGCTCAATTCACCCCTCCACTTT. It translates to CAWSGRTALNSPLHF.